A selection of T cell receptor beta chains follows, all from one sample in a study of T cell responses to AZD1222 COVID-19 vaccine. Measured with immunoSEQ multiplex PCR; TCRdb has only the in-frame clones, and not every one. The sample holds approximately 110,000 clones, more than 70% seen once. This specimen consisted of peripheral blood, obtained on day 0 of AZD1222 vaccination. The receptors were sampled from an adult in good health. Each CDR3 is given with its conserved first and last residue. D genes are given only for firm matches. The size entry is marked missing in some rows and otherwise reads once, few, many or a size class.

- | TRBJ2-7 | TRBV6-5 | TRBD1 | TGTGCCAGCAGTTTCGACAGGGTGGCCTACGAGCAGTACTTC | CASSFDRVAYEQYF
- | TRBJ2-7 | TRBV12-3/TRBV12-4 | TRBD2 | TGTGCCAGCAGGAAAGCGGGGACCTACGAGCAGTACTTC | CASRKAGTYEQYF
- | TRBJ1-1 | TRBV7-9 | - | TGTGCCAGTGGGGAAAGGGGCGGGATAGCTTTCTTT | CASGERGGIAFF
- | TRBJ1-6 | TRBV19 | - | TGTGCCAGTAGTATCATCCAACAGGGAGGACGTTCACCCCTCCACTTT | CASSIIQQGGRSPLHF
once | TRBJ1-3 | TRBV24-1 | TRBD1 | TGTGCCACCAGTCGGGGAGTCTGGGGACAGGGAGGAAACACCATATATTTT | CATSRGVWGQGGNTIYF
- | TRBJ1-1 | TRBV4-2 | - | TGTGCCAGCAGCCAAGAGTCCTGGGGAGCTGGCCGGAACACTGAAGCTTTCTTT | CASSQESWGAGRNTEAFF
- | TRBJ1-5 | TRBV19 | TRBD1 | TGTGCCAGTAGTGCAACAGGGGTGAATCAGCCCCAGCATTTT | CASSATGVNQPQHF
- | TRBJ1-1 | TRBV19 | - | TGTGCCAGCTCTTTGATCTTGGGGGACACTGAAGCTTTCTTT | CASSLILGDTEAFF
- | TRBJ2-7 | TRBV5-1 | - | TGCGCCAGCACCCAAGCAGGGCTTTCCCACGAGCAGTACTTC | CASTQAGLSHEQYF
- | TRBJ2-3 | TRBV5-1 | TRBD1 | TGCGCCAGCAGCTTGGAGGGGACAGGGCAGGGCACAGATACGCAGTATTTT | CASSLEGTGQGTDTQYF
few | TRBJ2-1 | TRBV28 | TRBD1 | TGTGCCAGCGAGAGAACAGGGGTAAATGAGCAGTTCTTC | CASERTGVNEQFF
few | TRBJ1-6 | TRBV9 | TRBD1 | TGTGCCAGCAGTCGAACAGGGGCAGGATCACCCCTCCACTTT | CASSRTGAGSPLHF
- | TRBJ1-2 | TRBV5-1 | - | TGCGCCAGCAGCTTATCCGGGTACGATGGCTACACCTTC | CASSLSGYDGYTF
- | TRBJ2-7 | TRBV18 | - | TGTGCCAGCTCCCTCTGGGAGTCAGCCAGGGTGGACTACGAGCAGTACTTC | CASSLWESARVDYEQYF
few | TRBJ2-1 | TRBV20-1 | - | TGCAGTACCCTCGGGGTAAATGAGCAGTTCTTC | CSTLGVNEQFF
- | TRBJ2-1 | TRBV11-1 | TRBD2 | TGTGCCAGCAGCTCCCTTTTAGCGGGAATGGGGCGGTTCTTC | CASSSLLAGMGRFF
- | TRBJ2-3 | TRBV5-1 | TRBD2 | TGCGCCAGCAGCTTGAGGAGTTCTCGCGGGGGGAGCACAGATACGCAGTATTTT | CASSLRSSRGGSTDTQYF
- | TRBJ1-4 | TRBV5-1 | - | TGCGCCAGCAGCTTGGTTTCCGGTGAAAAACTGTTTTTT | CASSLVSGEKLFF
- | TRBJ2-7 | TRBV7-9 | - | TGTGCCAGCAGCGTTGGTAGTCGCTACGAGCAGTACTTC | CASSVGSRYEQYF
- | TRBJ1-5 | TRBV6-5 | - | TGTGCCAGCAGTTACGGGCAGGGTCAGCCCCAGCATTTT | CASSYGQGQPQHF
- | TRBJ2-7 | TRBV25-1 | - | TGTGCCAGCAGTGCCTCTGGGGTGTACGAGCAGTACTTC | CASSASGVYEQYF
- | TRBJ1-2 | TRBV3-1/TRBV3-2 | - | TGTGCCAGCAGCCCCAGGGGTAACTATGGCTACACCTTC | CASSPRGNYGYTF